This T cell receptor (beta chain) stems from a study of beta chain features in type 1 diabetes. As for the study in general: Age and gender were similar between patients and healthy donors, as were cell yields.

Note on this clone: Antigen specificity is unknown.

Every isolated RNA sample was fully reverse transcribed, so sequencing captured expressed TCRB transcripts. Mean read depth for naive, central memory and regulatory T cell samples was about 3.4 million reads. Libraries were prepared by immunoSEQ multiplex PCR; TCRdb keeps only in-frame clonotypes and omits some of them. The sample shows 300,000 to 350,000 clones, roughly 13% of them seen only once. The CDR3 has 16 amino acids. J gave up 0 bases and V 2 bases, and 6 bases lay outside the gene matches. Germline V gene lookup returns CDR1 SGHTA and CDR2 FQGNSA. Points from the study as a whole: Moderate but significant shortening of TCRB CDR3s was recorded in all four CD4+ subsets from Type 1 diabetes patients.

The rearrangement links TRBV7-2 to TRBJ2-7, with 8 bases aligning to TRBD1. The specimen was naive CD4+ T cells from blood. This clonotype originated in a woman younger than 30 with type 1 diabetes. This CDR3 is CASSLTGGVSSYEQYV. The CDR3 DNA reads as TGTGCCAGCAGCTTAACAGGGGGAGTAAGCTCCTACGAGCAGTACGTC.